This T cell receptor beta chain was captured by sequencing in a study of cytomegalovirus exposure and HLA in healthy donors. Study information: Unique TCRs from HLA-typed donors, approximately 80 million of them, were held in an early data release.

As concerns this clone: The antigen is not known.

Among the donors, all were healthy bone marrow donors. Primers included in the PCR were 60 Vbeta and 13 Jbeta primers. The table came from immunoSEQ multiplex PCR; TCRdb's copy has only in-frame clones and leaves some out. The sample shows 200,000 or so clones, 65% to 85% of them seen only once. Whole-study findings and limits: Later analysis suggested most CMV-associated TCR beta chains were HLA-restricted. Across donors, sequencing depth was assumed by presence/absence analyses to be roughly uniform.

The sequence was obtained from a man aged 25 to 40 in good health and CMV-seronegative. The material sequenced was PBMCs.

The CDR3 DNA is TGTGCCAGCAAGGATCTAGCGGGGTTCACCGGGGAGCTGTTTTTT. Its protein is CASKDLAGFTGELFF. This chain joins TRBV2 and TRBJ2-2; TRBD2 agrees at 9 bases. Unmatched junction bases numbered 7, after V lost 7 bases and J lost 4 bases. CDR1 and CDR2 (germline): SNHLY, FYNNEI. The CDR3 has 15 residues.